The TCR beta chain under discussion was sequenced for a study of siplizumab effects on memory and regulatory T cells. The germline gives CDR1 SGHTA, CDR2 FQGNSA. Trimming pared 4 bases from V and 2 bases from J, leaving 15 bases between. The CDR3 spans 17 residues. Assay: immunoSEQ multiplex PCR; the TCRdb copy retains only in-frame clones and omits some. The table has 85,000 to 130,000 clones, 92% seen once. The clonotype was recovered from a human donor in good health. The V call is TRBV7-2, the J call TRBJ2-6; weak D call: TRBD2 (5 bases). The sequenced sample consisted of Tregs sorted from blood. The DNA for the CDR3 is TGTGCCAGCAGCTCACTCGGGGAGTTTACTGGGGCCAACGTCCTGACTTTC. Amino acid sequence: CASSSLGEFTGANVLTF.